The present TCR beta chain was sequenced within a study of PD-1 blockade in mismatch repair-deficient tumors. Comments on this clone: Mismatch with germline at one junction end may stem from a read error.

Germline lookup yields CDR1 GTSNPN and CDR2 SVGIG (reference sequence). The CDR3 extends over 15 amino acids. The repertoire was sequenced with immunoSEQ multiplex PCR; TCRdb's copy has only in-frame clones and lacks some. Among about 34,000 clones listed, 65% to 85% were seen once. The sequence was collected from an adult with mismatch repair-deficient cancer. This chain connects TRBV30 to TRBJ2-2; TRBD2 might be the D (5 bases). Source: PBMCs, taken less than 7 weeks after starting pembrolizumab. CDR3 sequence: CAWSVLLGNAGELFF. As DNA, the CDR3 is TGTGCCTGGAGTGTACTTCTCGGGAACGCCGGGGAGCTGTTTTTT.